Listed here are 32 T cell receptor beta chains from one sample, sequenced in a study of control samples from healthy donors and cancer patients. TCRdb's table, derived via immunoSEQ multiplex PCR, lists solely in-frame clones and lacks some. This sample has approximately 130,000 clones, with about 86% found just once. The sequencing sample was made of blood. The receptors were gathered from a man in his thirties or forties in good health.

The CDR3 bases are TGTGCCAGCAGCTTAGTGCTTCGATTGGACAGCGTGAAAAATGGCTACACCTTC. The encoded protein is CASSLVLRLDSVKNGYTF. This chain connects TRBV7-2 to TRBJ1-2; perhaps TRBD1 as D (6 bases). Trimming pared 1 base from V and 6 bases from J, leaving 24 bases between. The CDR3 runs to 18 residues. The germline V gene encodes CDR1 SGHTA and CDR2 FQGNSA.

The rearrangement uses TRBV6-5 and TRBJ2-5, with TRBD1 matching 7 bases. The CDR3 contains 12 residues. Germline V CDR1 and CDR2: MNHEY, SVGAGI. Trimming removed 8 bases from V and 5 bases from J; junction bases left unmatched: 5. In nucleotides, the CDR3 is TGTGCCAGCGATGGGACAGAGGAGACCCAGTACTTC. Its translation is CASDGTEETQYF.

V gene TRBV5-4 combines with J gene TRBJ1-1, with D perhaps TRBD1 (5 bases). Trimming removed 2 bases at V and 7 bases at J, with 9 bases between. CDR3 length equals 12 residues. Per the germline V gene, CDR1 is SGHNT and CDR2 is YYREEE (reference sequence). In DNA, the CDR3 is TGTGCCAGCAGCTTATCCCAGGGTGAAGCTTTCTTT. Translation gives CASSLSQGEAFF.

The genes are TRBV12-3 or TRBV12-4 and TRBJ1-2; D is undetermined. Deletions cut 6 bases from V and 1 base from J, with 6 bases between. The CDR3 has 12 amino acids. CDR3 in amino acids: CASSGLNYGYTF. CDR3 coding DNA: TGTGCCAGCAGCGGCCTTAACTATGGCTACACCTTC.

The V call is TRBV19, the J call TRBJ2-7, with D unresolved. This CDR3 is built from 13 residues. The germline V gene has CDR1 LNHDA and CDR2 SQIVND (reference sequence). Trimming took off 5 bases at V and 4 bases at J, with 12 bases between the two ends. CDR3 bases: TGTGCCAGTAGTTCCCCGCCGTGGTACGAGCAGTACTTC. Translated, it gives CASSSPPWYEQYF.

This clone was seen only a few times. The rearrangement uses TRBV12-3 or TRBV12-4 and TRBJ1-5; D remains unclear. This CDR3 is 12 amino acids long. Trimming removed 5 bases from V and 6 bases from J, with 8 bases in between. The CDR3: CASSRPGQPQHF. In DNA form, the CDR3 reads TGTGCCAGCAGTCGTCCAGGTCAGCCCCAGCATTTT.

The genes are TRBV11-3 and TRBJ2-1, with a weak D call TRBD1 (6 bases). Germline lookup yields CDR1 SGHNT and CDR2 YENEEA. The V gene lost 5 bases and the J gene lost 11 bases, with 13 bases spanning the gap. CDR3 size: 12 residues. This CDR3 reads CASSPDRRKQFF. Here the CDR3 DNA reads TGTGCCAGCAGCCCCGACAGGCGAAAGCAGTTCTTC. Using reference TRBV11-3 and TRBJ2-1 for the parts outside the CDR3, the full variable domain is EAGVVQSPRYKIIEKKQPVAFWCNPISGHNTLYWYLQNLGQGPELLIRYENEEAVDDSQLPKDRFSAERLKGVDSTLKIQPAELGDSAVYLCASSPDRRKQFFGPGTRLTVL.

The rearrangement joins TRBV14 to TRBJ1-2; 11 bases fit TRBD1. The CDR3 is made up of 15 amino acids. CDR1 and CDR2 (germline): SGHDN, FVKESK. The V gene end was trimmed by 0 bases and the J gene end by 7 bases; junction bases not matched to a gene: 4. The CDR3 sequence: CASSQERTGGPGYTF. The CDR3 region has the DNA TGTGCCAGCAGCCAAGAACGGACAGGGGGCCCTGGCTACACCTTC.

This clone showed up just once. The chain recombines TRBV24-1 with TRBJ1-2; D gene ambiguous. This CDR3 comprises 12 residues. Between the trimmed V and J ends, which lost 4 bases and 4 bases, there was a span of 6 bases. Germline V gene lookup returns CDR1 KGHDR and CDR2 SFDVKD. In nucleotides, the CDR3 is TGTGCCACCAGTGAAGGGAGCTATGGCTACACCTTC. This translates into CATSEGSYGYTF.

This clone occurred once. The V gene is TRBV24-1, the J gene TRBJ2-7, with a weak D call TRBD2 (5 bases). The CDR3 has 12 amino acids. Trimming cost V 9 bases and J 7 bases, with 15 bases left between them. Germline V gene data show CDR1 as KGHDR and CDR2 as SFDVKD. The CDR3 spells CATLLLRREQYV. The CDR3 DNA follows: TGTGCCACCTTACTACTCCGGAGGGAGCAGTACGTC.

In DNA form, the CDR3 reads TGTGCCACCGCCAAGACAGGGGACACTGAAGCTTTCTTT. This translates into CATAKTGDTEAFF. The chain combines TRBV24-1 with TRBJ1-1; 8 bases align to TRBD1. The CDR3 is made up of 13 amino acids. Germline loops: CDR1 KGHDR, CDR2 SFDVKD. The junction had 5 bases not matched to a gene; V was cut back by 9 bases and J by 3 bases.

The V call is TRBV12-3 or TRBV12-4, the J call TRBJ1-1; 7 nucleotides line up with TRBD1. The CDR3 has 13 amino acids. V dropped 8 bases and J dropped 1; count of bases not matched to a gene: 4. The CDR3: CASQGQPNTEAFF. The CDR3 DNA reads TGTGCCAGCCAGGGACAGCCGAACACTGAAGCTTTCTTT.

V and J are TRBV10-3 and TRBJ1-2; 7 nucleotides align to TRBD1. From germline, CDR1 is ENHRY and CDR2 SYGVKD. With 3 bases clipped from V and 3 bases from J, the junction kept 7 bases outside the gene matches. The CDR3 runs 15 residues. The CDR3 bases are TGTGCCATCAGTGAACAAACAGGGGTCGACTATGGCTACACCTTC. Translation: CAISEQTGVDYGYTF.

For the CDR3, the DNA is TGCGCCAGCAGCTCCTCAGGGGCCGTTGAGCAGTTCTTC. This gives the protein CASSSSGAVEQFF. This chain connects TRBV5-1 to TRBJ2-1; possibly TRBD1 for D (6 bases). Germline loops: CDR1 SGHRS, CDR2 YFSETQ. Trimming shortened V by 3 bases and J by 9 bases, and 13 bases separated the two germline ends. This CDR3 contains 13 residues.

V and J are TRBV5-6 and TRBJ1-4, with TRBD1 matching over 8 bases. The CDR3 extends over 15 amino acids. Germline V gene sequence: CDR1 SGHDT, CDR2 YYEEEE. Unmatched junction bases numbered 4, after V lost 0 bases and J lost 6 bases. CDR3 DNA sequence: TGTGCCAGCAGCTTGGATCAGGGGGCGTATGAAAAACTGTTTTTT. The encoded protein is CASSLDQGAYEKLFF. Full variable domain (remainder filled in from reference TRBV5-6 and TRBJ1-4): DAGVTQSPTHLIKTRGQQVTLRCSPKSGHDTVSWYQQALGQGPQFIFQYYEEEERQRGNFPDRFSGHQFPNYSSELNVNALLLGDSALYLCASSLDQGAYEKLFFGSGTQLSVL.

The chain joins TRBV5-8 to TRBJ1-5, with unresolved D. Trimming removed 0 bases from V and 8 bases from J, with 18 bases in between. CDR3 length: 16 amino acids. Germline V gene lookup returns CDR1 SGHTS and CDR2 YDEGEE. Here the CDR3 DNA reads TGTGCCAGCAGCTTGGGGAGCACTCCGGAGATTAAGCCCCAGCATTTT. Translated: CASSLGSTPEIKPQHF.

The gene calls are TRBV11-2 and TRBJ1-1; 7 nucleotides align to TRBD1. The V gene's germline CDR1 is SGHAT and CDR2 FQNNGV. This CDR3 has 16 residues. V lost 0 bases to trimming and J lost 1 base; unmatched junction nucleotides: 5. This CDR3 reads CASSLETGRANTEAFF. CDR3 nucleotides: TGTGCCAGCAGCTTAGAGACAGGGAGGGCGAACACTGAAGCTTTCTTT.

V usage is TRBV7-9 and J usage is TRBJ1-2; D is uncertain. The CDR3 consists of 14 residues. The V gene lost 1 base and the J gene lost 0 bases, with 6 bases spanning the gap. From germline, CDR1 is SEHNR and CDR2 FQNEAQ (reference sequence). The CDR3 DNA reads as TGTGCCAGCAGCTTAGGAGGTACTAACTATGGCTACACCTTC. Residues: CASSLGGTNYGYTF.

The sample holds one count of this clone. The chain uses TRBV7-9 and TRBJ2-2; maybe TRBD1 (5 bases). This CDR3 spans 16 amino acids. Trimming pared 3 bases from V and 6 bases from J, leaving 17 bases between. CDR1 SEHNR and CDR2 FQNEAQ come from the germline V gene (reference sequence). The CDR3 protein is CASSFLQVPYPGELFF. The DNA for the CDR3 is TGTGCCAGCAGCTTTTTACAGGTTCCCTACCCCGGGGAGCTGTTTTTT.

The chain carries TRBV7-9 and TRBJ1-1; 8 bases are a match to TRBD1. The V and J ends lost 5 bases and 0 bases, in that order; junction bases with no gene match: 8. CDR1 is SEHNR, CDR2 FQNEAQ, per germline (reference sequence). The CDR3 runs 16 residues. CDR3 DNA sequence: TGTGCCAGCAGCCTCGGACAGGGCTTCATGAACACTGAAGCTTTCTTT. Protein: CASSLGQGFMNTEAFF.

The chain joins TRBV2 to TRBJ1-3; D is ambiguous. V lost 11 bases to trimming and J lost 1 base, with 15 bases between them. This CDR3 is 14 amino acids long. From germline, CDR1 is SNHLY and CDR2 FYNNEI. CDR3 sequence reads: CAVETPPSGNTIYF. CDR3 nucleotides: TGTGCCGTAGAGACACCGCCGTCTGGAAACACCATATATTTT.

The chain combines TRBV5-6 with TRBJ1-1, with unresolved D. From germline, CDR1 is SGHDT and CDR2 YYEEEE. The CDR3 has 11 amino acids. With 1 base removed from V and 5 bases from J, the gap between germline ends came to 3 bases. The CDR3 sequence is CASSLWTEAFF. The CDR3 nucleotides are TGTGCCAGCAGCTTGTGGACTGAAGCTTTCTTT.

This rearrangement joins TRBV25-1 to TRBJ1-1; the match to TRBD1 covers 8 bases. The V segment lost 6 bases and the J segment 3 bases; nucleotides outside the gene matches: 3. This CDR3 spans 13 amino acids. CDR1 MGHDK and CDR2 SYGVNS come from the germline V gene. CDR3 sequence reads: CASRVTGDTEAFF. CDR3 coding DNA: TGTGCCAGCAGGGTGACAGGGGACACTGAAGCTTTCTTT.

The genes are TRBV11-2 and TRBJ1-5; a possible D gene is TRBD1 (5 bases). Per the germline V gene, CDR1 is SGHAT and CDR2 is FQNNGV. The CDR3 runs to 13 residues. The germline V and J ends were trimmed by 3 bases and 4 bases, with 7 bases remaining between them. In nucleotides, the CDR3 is TGTGCCAGCAGCTTTGGGGCTAATCAGCCCCAGCATTTT. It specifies CASSFGANQPQHF.

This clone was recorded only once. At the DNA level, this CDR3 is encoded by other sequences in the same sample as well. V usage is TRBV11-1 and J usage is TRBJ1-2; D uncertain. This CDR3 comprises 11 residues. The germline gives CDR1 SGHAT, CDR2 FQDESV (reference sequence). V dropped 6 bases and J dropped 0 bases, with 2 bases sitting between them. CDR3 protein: CASSSNYGYTF. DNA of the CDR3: TGTGCCAGCAGTTCTAACTATGGCTACACCTTC.

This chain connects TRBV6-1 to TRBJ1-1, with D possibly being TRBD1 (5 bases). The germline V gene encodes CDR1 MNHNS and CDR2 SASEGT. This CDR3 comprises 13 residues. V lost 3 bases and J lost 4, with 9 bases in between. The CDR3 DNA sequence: TGTGCCAGCAGTGATGTCAGGGTCACTGAAGCTTTCTTT. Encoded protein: CASSDVRVTEAFF.

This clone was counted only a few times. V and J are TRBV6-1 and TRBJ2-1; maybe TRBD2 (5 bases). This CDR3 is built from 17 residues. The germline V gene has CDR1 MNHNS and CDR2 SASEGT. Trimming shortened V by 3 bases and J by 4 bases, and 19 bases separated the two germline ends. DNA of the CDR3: TGTGCCAGCAGTGATTCTCGAAATCGGGGTGTATACAATGAGCAGTTCTTC. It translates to CASSDSRNRGVYNEQFF.

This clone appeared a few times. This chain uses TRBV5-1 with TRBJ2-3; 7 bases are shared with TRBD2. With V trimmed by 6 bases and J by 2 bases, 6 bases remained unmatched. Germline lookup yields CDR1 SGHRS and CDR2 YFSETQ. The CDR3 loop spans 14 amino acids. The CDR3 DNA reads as TGCGCCAGCAACCAAGGACTAGTCACAGATACGCAGTATTTT. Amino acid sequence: CASNQGLVTDTQYF.

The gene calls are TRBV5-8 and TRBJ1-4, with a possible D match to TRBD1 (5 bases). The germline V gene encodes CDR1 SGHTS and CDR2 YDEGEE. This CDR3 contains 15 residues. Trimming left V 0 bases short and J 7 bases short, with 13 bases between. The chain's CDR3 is CASSLAGVGSEKLFF. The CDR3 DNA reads TGTGCCAGCAGCTTGGCGGGGGTCGGTAGTGAAAAACTGTTTTTT.

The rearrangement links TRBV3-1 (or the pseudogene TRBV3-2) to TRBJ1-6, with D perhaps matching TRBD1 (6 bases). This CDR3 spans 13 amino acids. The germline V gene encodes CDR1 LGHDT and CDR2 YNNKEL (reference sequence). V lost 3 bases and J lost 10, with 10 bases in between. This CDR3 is CASSQHRDSPLHF. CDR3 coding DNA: TGTGCCAGCAGCCAGCACAGGGACTCACCCCTCCACTTT.

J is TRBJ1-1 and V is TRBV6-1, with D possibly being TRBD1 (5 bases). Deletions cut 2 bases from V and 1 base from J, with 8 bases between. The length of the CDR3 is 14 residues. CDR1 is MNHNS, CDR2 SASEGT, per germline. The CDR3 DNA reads TGTGCCAGCAGTGAACGGCAGGGGAACACTGAAGCTTTCTTT. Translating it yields CASSERQGNTEAFF.

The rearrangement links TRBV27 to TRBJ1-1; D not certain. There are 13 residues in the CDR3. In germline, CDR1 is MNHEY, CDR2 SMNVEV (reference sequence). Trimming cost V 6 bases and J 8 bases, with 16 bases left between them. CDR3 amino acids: CASRFTQAHEAFF. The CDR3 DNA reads TGTGCCAGCAGATTTACACAAGCACACGAAGCTTTCTTT.